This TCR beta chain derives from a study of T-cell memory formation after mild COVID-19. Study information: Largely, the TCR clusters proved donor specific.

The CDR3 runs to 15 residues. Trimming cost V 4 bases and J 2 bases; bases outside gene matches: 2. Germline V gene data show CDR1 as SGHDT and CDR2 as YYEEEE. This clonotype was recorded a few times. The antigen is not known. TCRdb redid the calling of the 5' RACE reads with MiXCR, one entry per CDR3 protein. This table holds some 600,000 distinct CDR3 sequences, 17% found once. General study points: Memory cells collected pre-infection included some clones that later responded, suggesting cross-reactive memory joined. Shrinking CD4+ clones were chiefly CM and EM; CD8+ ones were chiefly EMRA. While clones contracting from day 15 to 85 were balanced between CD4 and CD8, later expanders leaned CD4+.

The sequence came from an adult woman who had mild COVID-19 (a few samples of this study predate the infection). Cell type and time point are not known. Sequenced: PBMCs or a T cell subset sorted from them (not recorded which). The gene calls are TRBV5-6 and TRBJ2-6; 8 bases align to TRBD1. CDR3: CASSRQGTGANVLTF. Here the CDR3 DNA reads TGTGCCAGCAGCAGACAGGGGACTGGGGCCAACGTCCTGACTTTC.